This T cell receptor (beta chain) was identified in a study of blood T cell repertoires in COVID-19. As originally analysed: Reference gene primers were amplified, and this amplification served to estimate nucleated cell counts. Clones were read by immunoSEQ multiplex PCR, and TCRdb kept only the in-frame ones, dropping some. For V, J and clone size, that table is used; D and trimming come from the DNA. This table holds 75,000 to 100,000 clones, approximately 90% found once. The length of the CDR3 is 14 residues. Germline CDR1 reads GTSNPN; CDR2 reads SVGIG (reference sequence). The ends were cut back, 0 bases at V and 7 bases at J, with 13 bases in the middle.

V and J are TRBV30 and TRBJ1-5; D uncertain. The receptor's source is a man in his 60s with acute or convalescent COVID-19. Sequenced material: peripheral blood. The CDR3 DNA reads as TGTGCCTGGAGTGTACGGTCGGGTGGACAGCCCCAGCATTTT. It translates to CAWSVRSGGQPQHF.